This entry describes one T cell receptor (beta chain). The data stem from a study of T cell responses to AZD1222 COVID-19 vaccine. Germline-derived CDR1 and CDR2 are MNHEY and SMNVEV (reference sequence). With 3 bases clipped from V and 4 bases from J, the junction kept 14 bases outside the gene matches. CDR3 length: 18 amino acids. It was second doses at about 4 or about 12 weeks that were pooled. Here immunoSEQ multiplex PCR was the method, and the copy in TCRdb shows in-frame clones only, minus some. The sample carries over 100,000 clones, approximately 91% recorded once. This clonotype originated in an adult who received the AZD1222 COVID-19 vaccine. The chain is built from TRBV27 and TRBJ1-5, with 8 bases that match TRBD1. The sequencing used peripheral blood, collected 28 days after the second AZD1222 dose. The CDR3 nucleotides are TGTGCCAGCAGTTTGGCAATCAGGGGGACAGGCCTTAATCAGCCCCAGCATTTT. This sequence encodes CASSLAIRGTGLNQPQHF.